The source of this TCR beta chain is a study of shared clonotypes between healthy human individuals. Broader study findings: The small donor group covered limited genetic and exposure diversity. Sequencing depth was predicted to influence how clonotypes are shared among donors.

The CDR3 is 15 amino acids. After removal of 0 bases from V and 10 bases from J, the junction contained 8 bases not matched to a gene. Per germline, CDR1 MNHNS and CDR2 SASEGT. On this clone: Antigen specificity is unknown.

The quantity of DNA used in unsorted PBMC replicate PCRs was about 0.3 ug, corresponding to 30,000 to 35,000 T cell genomes. Profiling relied on immunoSEQ multiplex PCR, and the TCRdb table lists in-frame clones only, not all of them. The sample contains about 520,000 clones, over 70% of which appear only once. Every one of the donors was a Caucasian adult that lived in Nashville, Tennessee. V gene TRBV6-1 combines with J gene TRBJ1-4, with 7 bases identical to TRBD1. The source of this sequence is a woman aged 40 to 50 in good health. Some clones in this sample may be carry-over from other donors' samples. Sequencing was done on a sample of PBMCs. This CDR3 is CASSEAGQPPRKLFF. The CDR3, as DNA: TGTGCCAGCAGTGAAGCGGGACAGCCTCCTCGAAAACTGTTTTTT.